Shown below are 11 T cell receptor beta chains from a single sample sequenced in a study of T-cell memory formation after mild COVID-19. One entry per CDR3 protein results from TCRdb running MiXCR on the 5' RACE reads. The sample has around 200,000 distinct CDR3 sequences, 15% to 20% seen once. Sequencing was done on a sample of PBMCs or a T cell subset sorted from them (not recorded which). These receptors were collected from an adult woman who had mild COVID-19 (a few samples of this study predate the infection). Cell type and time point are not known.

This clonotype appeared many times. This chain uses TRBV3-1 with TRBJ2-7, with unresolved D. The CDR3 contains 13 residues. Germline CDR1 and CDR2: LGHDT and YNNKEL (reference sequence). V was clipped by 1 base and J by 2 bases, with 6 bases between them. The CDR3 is CASSQVLTYEQYF. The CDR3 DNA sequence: TGTGCCAGCAGCCAAGTGTTGACCTACGAGCAGTACTTC.

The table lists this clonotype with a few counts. The CDR3 region is CSARDRREENTEAFF. The CDR3 coding sequence is TGCAGTGCTAGAGATCGGAGGGAAGAGAACACTGAAGCTTTCTTT. The rearrangement joins TRBV20-1 to TRBJ1-1; D remains unclear. Germline assignment: CDR1 DFQATT and CDR2 SNEGSKA (reference sequence). Deletions cut 0 bases from V and 1 base from J, with 12 bases between. This CDR3 has 15 amino acids.

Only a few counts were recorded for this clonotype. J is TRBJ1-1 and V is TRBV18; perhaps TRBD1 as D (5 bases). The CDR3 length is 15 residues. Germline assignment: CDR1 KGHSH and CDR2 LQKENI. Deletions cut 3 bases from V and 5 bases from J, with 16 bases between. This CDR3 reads CASSPAGTRGTEAFF. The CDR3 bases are TGTGCCAGCTCACCTGCGGGGACTAGAGGGACTGAAGCTTTCTTT.

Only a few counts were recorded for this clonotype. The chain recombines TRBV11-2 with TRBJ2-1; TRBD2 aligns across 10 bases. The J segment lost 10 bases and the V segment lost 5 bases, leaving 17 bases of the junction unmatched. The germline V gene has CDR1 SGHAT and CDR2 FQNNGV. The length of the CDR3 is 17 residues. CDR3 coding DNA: TGTGCCAGCAGCCCCCCTCGGCTAGCGGGGGCCCGTGGGGAGCAGTTCTTC. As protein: CASSPPRLAGARGEQFF.

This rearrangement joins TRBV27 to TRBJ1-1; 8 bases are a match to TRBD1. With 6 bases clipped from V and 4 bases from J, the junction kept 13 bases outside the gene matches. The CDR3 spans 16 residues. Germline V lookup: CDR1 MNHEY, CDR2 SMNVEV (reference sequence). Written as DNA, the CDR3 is TGTGCCAGCAGCCACATGCTCACAGGGGGGCTCACTGAAGCTTTCTTT. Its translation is CASSHMLTGGLTEAFF.

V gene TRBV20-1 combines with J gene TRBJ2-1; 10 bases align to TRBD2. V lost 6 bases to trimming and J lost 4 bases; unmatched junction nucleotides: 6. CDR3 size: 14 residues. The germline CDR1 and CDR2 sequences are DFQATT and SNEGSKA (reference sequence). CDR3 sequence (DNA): TGCAGTGCAGAGCGGGGGGGCCTTTACAATGAGCAGTTCTTC. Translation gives CSAERGGLYNEQFF.

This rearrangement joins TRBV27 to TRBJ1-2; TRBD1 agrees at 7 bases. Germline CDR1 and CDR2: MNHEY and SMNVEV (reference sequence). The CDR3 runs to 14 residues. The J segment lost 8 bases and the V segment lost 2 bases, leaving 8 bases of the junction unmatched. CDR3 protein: CASSLDRVSHGYTF. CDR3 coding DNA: TGTGCCAGCAGTTTAGACAGGGTATCGCACGGCTACACCTTC.

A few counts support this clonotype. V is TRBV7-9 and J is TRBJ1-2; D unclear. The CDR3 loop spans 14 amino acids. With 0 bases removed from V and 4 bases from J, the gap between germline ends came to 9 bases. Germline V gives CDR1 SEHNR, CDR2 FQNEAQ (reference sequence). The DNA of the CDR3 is TGTGCCAGCAGCTTAGCCGGGCCAGGCTATGGCTACACCTTC. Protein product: CASSLAGPGYGYTF.

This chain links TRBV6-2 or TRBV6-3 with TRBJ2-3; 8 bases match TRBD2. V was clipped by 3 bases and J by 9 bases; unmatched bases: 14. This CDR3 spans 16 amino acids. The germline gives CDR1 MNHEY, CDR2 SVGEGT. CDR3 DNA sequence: TGTGCCAGCAGTTATGGGACTAGTTCACCTTCGGAAACGCAGTATTTT. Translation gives CASSYGTSSPSETQYF.

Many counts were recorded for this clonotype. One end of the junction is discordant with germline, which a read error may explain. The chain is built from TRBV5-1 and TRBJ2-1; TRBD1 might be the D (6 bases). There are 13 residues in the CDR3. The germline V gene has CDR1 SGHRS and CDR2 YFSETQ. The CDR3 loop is CASSLGGSNEQFF. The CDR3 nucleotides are TGTGCCAGCAGCTTAGGGGGATCTAATGAGCAGTTCTTC. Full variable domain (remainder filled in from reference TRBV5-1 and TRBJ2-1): KAGVTQTPRYLIKTRGQQVTLSCSPISGHRSVSWYQQTPGQGLQFLFEYFSETQRNKGNFPGRFSGRQFSNSRSEMNVSTLELGDSALYLCASSLGGSNEQFFGPGTRLTVL.

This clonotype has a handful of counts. CDR3 sequence: CATSDRGPSRAFF. CDR3 DNA: TGTGCCACCAGTGACCGCGGACCCTCTCGGGCTTTCTTT. The rearrangement joins TRBV24-1 to TRBJ1-1; D call uncertain. The CDR3 has 13 residues. CDR1 and CDR2 (germline): KGHDR, SFDVKD. The germline V and J ends were trimmed by 4 bases and 11 bases, with 16 bases remaining between them.